This entry lists 3 T cell receptor beta chains sequenced from one sample in a study of Graves' ophthalmopathy and Graves' hyperthyroidism. Beta-chain TCR CDR3 regions were amplified from RNA transcripts. A first-round RT-PCR used HTBI primers, followed by a second-round multiplex PCR. TCRdb itself ran the multiplex PCR reads through MiXCR, one entry per CDR3 protein. The sample lists 200,000 to 300,000 distinct CDR3 sequences, 45% seen once, with less than 50% in the top ten. The sequenced sample consisted of peripheral blood. The source of these receptors is an adult man with Graves' ophthalmopathy.

The chain combines TRBV2 with TRBJ1-2; the D is unclear. The CDR3 consists of 16 residues. V lost 4 bases, J lost 1 base, and 16 bases lay in between. Germline CDR1 reads SNHLY; CDR2 reads FYNNEI. The chain's CDR3 is CASSGALAALNYGYTF. DNA for the CDR3: TGTGCCAGCAGTGGAGCCTTGGCAGCCCTTAACTATGGCTACACCTTC.

Turning to this clonotype: The junction and the germline gene differ at one end; a read error may be behind it. J is TRBJ2-5 and V is TRBV7-8, with 7 bases fitting TRBD1. Looked up from germline, CDR1 is SGHVS and CDR2 is FQNEAQ. The CDR3 has 15 residues. For the CDR3, the DNA is TGCGCCAGCAGCTCTCAAGGACAGGAGGCAGAGACCCAGTACTTC. Amino acid sequence: CASSSQGQEAETQYF.

A remark on this clonotype: A single base separates this from a much larger clone, so it may be a read error. The J gene is TRBJ1-1, the V gene TRBV10-3, with TRBD1 matching 9 bases. The CDR3 contains 12 residues. The germline V gene encodes CDR1 ENHRY and CDR2 SYGVKD. CDR3 in DNA: TGTGCCATCAGTGACCGGGACAGGGCGGCTTCCTTT. Translating it yields CAISDRDRAASF.